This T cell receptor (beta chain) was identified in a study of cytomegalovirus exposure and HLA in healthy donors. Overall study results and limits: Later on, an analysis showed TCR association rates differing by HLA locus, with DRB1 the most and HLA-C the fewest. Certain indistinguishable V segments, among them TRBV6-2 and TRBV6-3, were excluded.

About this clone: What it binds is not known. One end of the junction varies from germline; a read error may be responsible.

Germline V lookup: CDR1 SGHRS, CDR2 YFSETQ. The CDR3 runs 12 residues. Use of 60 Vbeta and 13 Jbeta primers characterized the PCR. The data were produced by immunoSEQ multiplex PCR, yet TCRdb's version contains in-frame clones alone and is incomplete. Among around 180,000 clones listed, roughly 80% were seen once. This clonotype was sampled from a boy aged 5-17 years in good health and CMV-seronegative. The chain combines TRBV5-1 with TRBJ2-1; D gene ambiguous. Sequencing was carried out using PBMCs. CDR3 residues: CASSPEDNTALF. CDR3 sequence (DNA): TGCGCCAGCAGCCCTGAGGATAACACCGCGCTCTTC.